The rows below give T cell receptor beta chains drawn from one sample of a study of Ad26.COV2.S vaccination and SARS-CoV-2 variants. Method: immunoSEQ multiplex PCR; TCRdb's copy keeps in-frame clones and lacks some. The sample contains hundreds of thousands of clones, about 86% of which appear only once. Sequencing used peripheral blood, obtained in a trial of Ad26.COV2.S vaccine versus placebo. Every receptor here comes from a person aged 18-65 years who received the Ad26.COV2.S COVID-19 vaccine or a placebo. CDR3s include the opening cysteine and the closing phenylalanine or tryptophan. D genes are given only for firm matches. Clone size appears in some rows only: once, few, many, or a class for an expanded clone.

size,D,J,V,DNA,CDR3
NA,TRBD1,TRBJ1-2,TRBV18,TGTGCCAGCTCATCACAGGGGGCGTCTGGCTACACCTTC,CASSSQGASGYTF
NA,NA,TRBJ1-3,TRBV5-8,TGTGCCAGCAGCCTGAAGACAGGTTCCCGGGCCATATATTTT,CASSLKTGSRAIYF
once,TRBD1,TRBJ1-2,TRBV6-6,TGTGCCAGCAGTCAACAGGGGAACTACTATGGCTACACCTTC,CASSQQGNYYGYTF
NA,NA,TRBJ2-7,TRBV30,TGTGCCGGGAGCGGCTCCTTATCCTACGAGCAGTACTTC,CAGSGSLSYEQYF
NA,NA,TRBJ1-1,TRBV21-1,TGTGCCAGCAGCAAAGAAGGGGGCATGAACACTGAAGCTTTCTTT,CASSKEGGMNTEAFF
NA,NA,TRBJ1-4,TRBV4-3,TGCGCCAGCAGCCACCAGGCTGGGGGGATTAATGAAAAACTGTTTTTT,CASSHQAGGINEKLFF
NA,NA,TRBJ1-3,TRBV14,TGTGCCAGCAGCGCCAGGTGGAGCTCTGGAAACACCATATATTTT,CASSARWSSGNTIYF
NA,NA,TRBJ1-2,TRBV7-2,TGTGCCAGCAGCTTGCAGGGGAGGGTAACTAACTATGGCTACACCTTC,CASSLQGRVTNYGYTF
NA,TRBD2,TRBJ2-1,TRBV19,TGTGCCAGTTCCGGACTAGCGGAGTACAATGAGCAGTTCTTC,CASSGLAEYNEQFF
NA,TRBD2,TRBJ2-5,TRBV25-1,TGTGCCAGCAGCGAGCGGGGGACCCTAAAGGAGACCCAGTACTTC,CASSERGTLKETQYF
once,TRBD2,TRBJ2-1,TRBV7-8,TGTGCCAGCGGCTTAGCTGAGCGGGGGGCCTACAATGAGCAGTTCTTC,CASGLAERGAYNEQFF
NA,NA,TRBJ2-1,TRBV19,TGTGCCAGTAGTATAGGAGGACTGTCCTACAATGAGCAGTTCTTC,CASSIGGLSYNEQFF
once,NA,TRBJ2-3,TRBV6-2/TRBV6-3,TGTGCCAGCAGCCCCCGGCCCGGGGGGCGAGATACGCAGTATTTT,CASSPRPGGRDTQYF
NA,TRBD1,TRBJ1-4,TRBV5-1,TGCGCCAGCAGCCCGGGACAGGGAAGGGAAAAACTGTTTTTT,CASSPGQGREKLFF
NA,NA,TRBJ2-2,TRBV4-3,TGCGCCAGCAGCCAAGAGGGCTACACCGGGGAGCTGTTTTTT,CASSQEGYTGELFF
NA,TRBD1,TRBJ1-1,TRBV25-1,TGTGCCAGCAGAAACAGGGGGTCGACTGAAGCTTTCTTT,CASRNRGSTEAFF
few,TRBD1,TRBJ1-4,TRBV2,TGTGCCAGCAGCCCACAGGGGGCGTCTAATGAAAAACTGTTTTTT,CASSPQGASNEKLFF